Listed below are T cell receptor beta chains from one sample, sequenced in a study of T cell responses to AZD1222 COVID-19 vaccine. This table comes from immunoSEQ multiplex PCR, and its TCRdb copy is limited to in-frame clones, with some not included. The sample contains about 150,000 clones, approximately 91% of which appear only once. The sample in question was peripheral blood, obtained 28 days after the second AZD1222 dose. The receptors were sampled from an adult who received the AZD1222 COVID-19 vaccine. Each CDR3 is given with its conserved first and last residue. D genes are given only for firm matches. Not all rows give a size; the values are once, few, many and, for expanded clones, a class.

size,D,V,J,length,CDR3,DNA
-,-,TRBV27,TRBJ2-5,10,CASRGETQYF,TGTGCCAGCAGAGGGGAGACCCAGTACTTC
-,-,TRBV7-6,TRBJ1-1,14,CASSLGYEGTEAFF,TGTGCCAGCAGCTTAGGATACGAGGGCACTGAAGCTTTCTTT
-,-,TRBV9,TRBJ2-5,14,CASSVGVGMQTQYF,TGTGCCAGCAGCGTAGGGGTAGGAATGCAGACCCAGTACTTC
-,-,TRBV30,TRBJ2-2,14,CAWAFDARAGELFF,TGTGCCTGGGCGTTCGATGCGAGGGCCGGGGAGCTGTTTTTT
once,-,TRBV12-2,TRBJ2-5,15,CASRPPVGRSETQYF,TGTGCAAGTCGCCCACCGGTCGGGAGAAGTGAGACCCAGTACTTC
once,-,TRBV6-2/TRBV6-3,TRBJ1-5,12,CASSPYLGAQHF,TGTGCCAGCAGTCCCTACCTCGGGGCCCAGCATTTT
-,TRBD1,TRBV2,TRBJ2-5,12,CASKGAGETQYF,TGTGCCAGCAAGGGGGCAGGGGAGACCCAGTACTTC
-,TRBD1,TRBV18,TRBJ1-2,14,CASSPGQITGGYTF,TGTGCCAGCTCACCGGGACAGATCACGGGAGGCTACACCTTC
-,-,TRBV9,TRBJ2-5,12,CASNRDQETQYF,TGTGCCAGCAACCGGGACCAGGAGACCCAGTACTTC
-,-,TRBV6-5,TRBJ2-4,14,CASRQGFGKNIQYF,TGTGCCAGCAGGCAGGGTTTTGGCAAAAACATTCAGTACTTC
-,TRBD2,TRBV7-2,TRBJ2-7,15,CASSLVREVGYEQYF,TGTGCCAGCAGCTTAGTGCGGGAGGTGGGCTACGAGCAGTACTTC
few,TRBD1,TRBV27,TRBJ2-7,15,CASTSQGARSYEQYF,TGTGCCAGCACATCCCAGGGGGCGCGTTCTTACGAGCAGTACTTC
-,-,TRBV9,TRBJ1-2,14,CASSVGGGDYGYTF,TGTGCCAGCAGCGTAGGAGGCGGGGACTATGGCTACACCTTC
once,-,TRBV30,TRBJ2-7,12,CAWSVRLGEQYF,TGTGCCTGGAGTGTAAGACTGGGCGAGCAGTACTTC
-,-,TRBV6-5,TRBJ2-7,16,CASSYPARTGTYEQYF,TGTGCCAGCAGTTACCCCGCCAGGACCGGGACCTACGAGCAGTACTTC
-,-,TRBV14,TRBJ1-2,15,CASSQGGQGHYGYTF,TGTGCCAGCAGCCAAGGGGGCCAGGGGCACTATGGCTACACCTTC
-,TRBD1,TRBV3-1/TRBV3-2,TRBJ1-4,13,CASRNDRGEKLFF,TGTGCCAGCAGGAACGACAGGGGGGAAAAACTGTTTTTT
-,TRBD2,TRBV2,TRBJ2-5,15,CASSGGTSGGETQYF,TGTGCCAGCAGTGGCGGGACTAGCGGCGGGGAGACCCAGTACTTC
-,-,TRBV30,TRBJ2-1,11,CAWDIYNEQFF,TGTGCCTGGGACATTTACAATGAGCAGTTCTTC
few,-,TRBV5-1,TRBJ2-5,13,CASRTAAGETQYF,TGCGCCAGCAGAACGGCGGCGGGCGAGACCCAGTACTTC
-,-,TRBV5-6,TRBJ2-3,15,CASSLMPGSTDTQYF,TGTGCCAGCAGTTTGATGCCGGGTAGCACAGATACGCAGTATTTT
-,-,TRBV19,TRBJ2-1,15,CASSIASSSYNEQFF,TGTGCCAGTAGTATTGCGTCGAGCTCCTACAATGAGCAGTTCTTC
-,-,TRBV12-3/TRBV12-4,TRBJ1-2,13,CASSRSEWSGYTF,TGTGCCAGCAGCCGGAGCGAGTGGAGCGGCTACACCTTC
once,TRBD2,TRBV18,TRBJ2-1,15,CASSPPSSGTNEQFF,TGTGCCAGCTCACCACCGTCTAGCGGGACAAATGAGCAGTTCTTC
-,TRBD1,TRBV6-5,TRBJ2-1,15,CASSYGQGIFDEQFF,TGTGCCAGCAGTTACGGACAGGGGATTTTCGATGAGCAGTTCTTC
-,-,TRBV29-1,TRBJ1-4,14,CSVVFGANNEKLFF,TGCAGCGTTGTGTTCGGGGCCAACAATGAAAAACTGTTTTTT
-,-,TRBV5-5,TRBJ1-1,18,CASSLGDNSFRVNTEAFF,TGTGCCAGCAGCTTGGGGGACAACTCCTTCAGAGTCAACACTGAAGCTTTCTTT
-,TRBD2,TRBV25-1,TRBJ2-7,16,CASSESKREDPYEQYF,TGTGCCAGCAGTGAATCGAAGCGGGAGGATCCCTACGAGCAGTACTTC
few,-,TRBV6-5,TRBJ1-1,13,CASSLQVNTEAFF,TGTGCCAGCAGTCTACAGGTGAACACTGAAGCTTTCTTT
-,TRBD1,TRBV11-2,TRBJ1-6,15,CASSLRTGGNSPLHF,TGTGCCAGCAGCTTAAGGACAGGGGGCAATTCACCCCTCCACTTT
-,TRBD1,TRBV25-1,TRBJ1-1,13,CASSGRQGLEAFF,TGTGCCAGCAGTGGACGACAGGGACTAGAAGCTTTCTTT
-,TRBD1,TRBV5-8,TRBJ1-2,15,CASSLPGTGVWGYTF,TGTGCCAGCAGTTTACCAGGGACAGGAGTCTGGGGCTACACCTTC
once,-,TRBV11-2,TRBJ1-5,18,CASSPLTLGRGSNQPQHF,TGTGCCAGCAGCCCCCTTACCCTGGGGAGAGGTAGCAATCAGCCCCAGCATTTT
-,-,TRBV6-5,TRBJ2-1,12,CASRHSYNEQFF,TGTGCCAGCAGACACTCTTACAATGAGCAGTTCTTC
-,TRBD1,TRBV5-4,TRBJ1-2,12,CASSIDRAGYTF,TGTGCCAGCAGCATAGACAGGGCCGGCTACACCTTC
once,-,TRBV30,TRBJ1-2,12,CAWSHANYGYTF,TGTGCCTGGAGTCATGCGAACTATGGCTACACCTTC
once,-,TRBV5-6,TRBJ1-1,12,CASSPPGDEAFF,TGTGCCAGCAGCCCACCGGGAGATGAAGCTTTCTTT